The clone carrying this TCR beta chain appeared a single time. The record originates from a study of blood T cell repertoires in COVID-19. Study context: PBMCs, B-cell-depleted T cells, or T cells were the source of the cDNA or gDNA that made up the material.

Methods used by the authors: For nucleated cells, counts were estimated from reference gene primer amplification. Clones were sequenced by immunoSEQ multiplex PCR, and TCRdb holds only the in-frame ones, with some missing. The DNA was the basis for D and trimming; V, J and clone size are from that table. The sample has tens of thousands of clones, around 84% seen once. The TCR originated in a human donor with active COVID-19. The donor label of this sample is uncertain. Sequenced material: peripheral blood.

The CDR3 loop is CASSLVRDISDTQYF. CDR3 bases: TGTGCCAGCAGCTTGGTGCGGGATATTTCAGATACGCAGTATTTT. The V and J genes are TRBV5-6 and TRBJ2-3; D perhaps matches TRBD2 (6 bases). Per the germline V gene, CDR1 is SGHDT and CDR2 is YYEEEE. Trimming removed 0 bases at V and 4 bases at J, with 12 bases between. CDR3 length: 15 residues.